This T cell receptor beta chain was recovered during a study of OX40 agonist ivuxolimab in advanced cancers. About the research overall: Ivuxolimab was administered intravenously to patients at 0.01 to 10 mg/kg every 2 weeks. Findings and caveats of the study: CD8+ T cells showed, on average, more clonal expansion than CD4+ cells. Still undetermined is the antigen specificity of the expanded peripheral T cells.

V lost 7 bases and J 0 bases, leaving 13 bases between the germline ends. CDR3 length equals 14 residues. Germline V gene lookup returns CDR1 MDHEN and CDR2 SYDVKM. Comments on this clone: What it binds is unknown.

Measured with immunoSEQ multiplex PCR; TCRdb has only the in-frame clones, and not every one. The data show 45,000 to 65,000 clones, about 90% seen once. The sample here was CD4+ or CD8+ T cells sorted from blood, taken in a trial of the OX40 agonist ivuxolimab. This clonotype was sampled from an adult with an advanced solid tumor such as melanoma, head and neck, liver or kidney cancer. The V and J genes are TRBV28 and TRBJ2-7; possibly TRBD1 for D (6 bases). CDR3 in amino acids: CASIGTFSSYEQYF. The CDR3 region has the DNA TGTGCCAGCATCGGGACATTCAGCTCCTACGAGCAGTACTTC.